These T cell receptor beta chains were read from a single sample in a study of vaccination and CD4 T cells after COVID-19. Their specific antigens are unknown. TCRdb analysed the PCR reads with MiXCR anew, one entry per CDR3 protein. The sample contains around 21,000 distinct CDR3 sequences, around 53% of which appear only once. The sample comprised CD4+ T cells from blood, cultured in vitro. All receptors derive from a human donor who had recovered from COVID-19. Both conserved end residues are part of each CDR3. A D gene is named only where the DNA matches it firmly. Size values are once, few and many counts, or a class for expanded clones, and some rows have none.

d_gene	v_gene	abundance	j_gene	CDR3nt	CDR3aa
TRBD2	TRBV9	.	TRBJ2-5	TGTGCCAGCAGCGTCAGCGGGGGTGGACAAGAGACCCAGTACTTC	CASSVSGGGQETQYF
.	TRBV10-3	.	TRBJ1-2	TGTGCCATCAGTGTCGGAGACCTATTTTCCGGCTACACCTTC	CAISVGDLFSGYTF
.	TRBV7-8	.	TRBJ2-7	TGTGCCAGCAGCGGAACAGCCTACGAGCAGTACTTC	CASSGTAYEQYF
.	TRBV6-1	.	TRBJ2-7	TGTGCCAGCATCCTAAGGGGGGCCCGGGAGCAGTACTTC	CASILRGAREQYF
TRBD2	TRBV19	.	TRBJ2-5	TGTGCCAGTAGCGGGGGGGCCGAAGAGACCCAGTACTTC	CASSGGAEETQYF
TRBD2	TRBV20-1	.	TRBJ2-3	TGCAGTGCCTGGGCGGGACTAGCGGGAGGGCCGGGCACAGATACGCAGTATTTT	CSAWAGLAGGPGTDTQYF
.	TRBV29-1	.	TRBJ1-2	TGCAGCGTGCAGGGAACCGATGGCTACACCTTC	CSVQGTDGYTF
TRBD1	TRBV6-1	.	TRBJ2-6	TGTGCCAGCAGGGGATGGACAGGGGGCGTCCCTGGGGCCAACGTCCTGACTTTC	CASRGWTGGVPGANVLTF
.	TRBV27	.	TRBJ1-1	TGTGCCAGCAGTCCCCCCCGGGCCATGAACACTGAAGCTTTCTTT	CASSPPRAMNTEAFF
TRBD1	TRBV10-3	.	TRBJ1-2	TGTGCCATCGTCGACCAACAGGGGGCCTATGGCTACACCTTC	CAIVDQQGAYGYTF
TRBD1	TRBV6-5	few	TRBJ2-6	TGTGCCAGCAGTTACGGGACAGGGGGCGCTGGGGCCAACGTCCTGACTTTC	CASSYGTGGAGANVLTF
TRBD2	TRBV28	.	TRBJ2-1	TGTGCCAGCGCGGGGGCGAAAGCGGGAGGGGTTGGTAATGAGCAGTTCTTC	CASAGAKAGGVGNEQFF
TRBD2	TRBV6-2/TRBV6-3	few	TRBJ2-2	TGTGCCAGCATGCGGGGGTCGAACACCGGGGAGCTGTTTTTT	CASMRGSNTGELFF
TRBD1	TRBV12-3/TRBV12-4	.	TRBJ1-5	TGTGCCAGCAGTTCGACAGGGGGTGGCAATCAGCCCCAGCATTTT	CASSSTGGGNQPQHF
.	TRBV27	.	TRBJ2-1	TGTGCCAGCAGTCGGGACGGATACAATGAGCAGTTCTTC	CASSRDGYNEQFF
TRBD1	TRBV28	.	TRBJ1-2	TGTGCCAGCCTCGTGAAGGGGGCGGCGAAAGGCTACACCTTC	CASLVKGAAKGYTF
.	TRBV28	.	TRBJ1-1	TGTGCCAGCACGGTGGGGCACACTGAAGCTTTCTTT	CASTVGHTEAFF
.	TRBV7-9	.	TRBJ2-5	TGTGCCAGCAGCTTAAGGGCGGGCCAAGAGACCCAGTACTTC	CASSLRAGQETQYF
.	TRBV20-1	.	TRBJ1-4	TGCAGTGCCACGCCGGGGAACCCAAGCGAAAAACTGTTTTTT	CSATPGNPSEKLFF
.	TRBV6-1	.	TRBJ2-3	TGTGCCAGCGGCAACCAACTAGACACAGATACGCAGTATTTT	CASGNQLDTDTQYF
TRBD1	TRBV7-7	few	TRBJ2-2	TGTGCCAGCAGCTTACATCCCGGGACAGGGGGCCACGGGGAGCTGTTTTTT	CASSLHPGTGGHGELFF
.	TRBV24-1	.	TRBJ2-1	TGTGCCACCAGTGAACCCGCGGGGAGCTCCTACAATGAGCAGTTCTTC	CATSEPAGSSYNEQFF
.	TRBV7-8	.	TRBJ2-7	TGTGCCAGCAGCTTAGATGGCGGGGCGACGTACGAGCAGTACTTC	CASSLDGGATYEQYF